The 14 T cell receptor beta chains given below trace back to one sample, sequenced in a study of cytomegalovirus exposure and HLA in healthy donors. Only in-frame clones appear in the TCRdb table, and some are missing; sequencing was by immunoSEQ multiplex PCR. The profile shows roughly 150,000 clones, 85% to 90% of them singletons. Sequenced input: PBMCs. These TCRs come from a woman under 30 in good health and CMV-seropositive.

The chain is built from TRBV9 and TRBJ2-2; 7 bases match TRBD2. CDR3 length: 17 amino acids. The V gene end was trimmed by 0 bases and the J gene end by 2 bases; junction bases not matched to a gene: 7. The germline V gene has CDR1 SGDLS and CDR2 YYNGEE. CDR3: CASSVGGLADNTGELFF. CDR3 DNA: TGTGCCAGCAGCGTAGGGGGTCTAGCGGATAACACCGGGGAGCTGTTTTTT.

The V and J genes are TRBV7-9 and TRBJ2-7; D gene unclear. CDR3 length: 12 amino acids. CDR1 SEHNR and CDR2 FQNEAQ come from the germline V gene (reference sequence). The V and J ends lost 2 bases and 5 bases respectively, with 7 bases between them. The CDR3 bases are TGTGCCAGCAGCTTATCGGTTAACGAGCAGTACTTC. Protein product: CASSLSVNEQYF.

A few counts support this clone. Here the CDR3 reads CSGTTGDEQFF. CDR3 in DNA: TGCAGCGGTACCACGGGAGATGAGCAGTTCTTC. V usage is TRBV29-1 and J usage is TRBJ2-1; weak D call: TRBD2 (6 bases). Germline V gives CDR1 SQVTM, CDR2 ANQGSEA. V shed 7 bases and J shed 8 bases, with 12 bases lying between them. This CDR3 is 11 amino acids long.

CDR3 sequence reads: CASSPRDRDTEAFF. The DNA of the CDR3 is TGTGCCAGCAGCCCCAGGGACAGGGACACTGAAGCTTTCTTT. The chain couples TRBV5-4 to TRBJ1-1; 9 positions agree with TRBD1. The CDR3 totals 14 residues. V trimming: 4 bases; J trimming: 3 bases; junction bases outside the gene matches: 4. Germline V gives CDR1 SGHNT, CDR2 YYREEE (reference sequence).

This clone came up once. The chain has TRBV6-5 and TRBJ2-7; D may be TRBD1 (7 bases). CDR3 length: 16 residues. CDR1 and CDR2 from the germline V gene are MNHEY and SVGAGI. V shed 0 bases and J shed 1 base, with 13 bases lying between them. CDR3 nucleotides: TGTGCCAGCAGTTACTCGGCAGGGGGGTTATCCTACGAGCAGTACTTC. Its translation is CASSYSAGGLSYEQYF.

Turning to this clone: At one of its ends the junction is not consistent with the germline gene, which may arise from a read error. This rearrangement joins TRBV5-1 to TRBJ2-7; TRBD2 matches 14 bases. The CDR3 has 17 amino acids. Germline CDR1 reads SGHRS; CDR2 reads YFSETQ. In nucleotides, the CDR3 is TGCGCCAGCAGCCTGCGACTAGCGGGAGGGCCCTCCAACGAGCAGTACTTC. It is translated as CASSLRLAGGPSNEQYF.

The V gene is TRBV6-6, the J gene TRBJ2-1, with 11 nucleotides matching TRBD1. V lost 2 bases to trimming and J lost 10 bases; unmatched junction nucleotides: 7. Germline lookup yields CDR1 MNHNY and CDR2 SVGAGI (reference sequence). The CDR3 length is 15 residues. CDR3 sequence (DNA): TGTGCCAGCAGTTACGGGGGACAGGGGGGGCGCGAGCAGTTCTTC. This gives the protein CASSYGGQGGREQFF.

The chain carries TRBV7-6 and TRBJ2-1; D possibly corresponds to TRBD1 (6 bases). The length of the CDR3 is 11 residues. The V gene's germline CDR1 is SGHVS and CDR2 FNYEAQ. Trimming shortened V by 4 bases and J by 8 bases, and 6 bases separated the two germline ends. In DNA, the CDR3 is TGTGCCAGCAGCTACAGGGATGAGCAGTTCTTC. Translated, it gives CASSYRDEQFF.

V is TRBV7-3 and J is TRBJ2-7, with a possible D match to TRBD2 (6 bases). The CDR3 spans 14 residues. Germline V gene sequence: CDR1 SGHTA, CDR2 FQGTGA. V lost 5 bases and J lost 7, with 18 bases in between. CDR3 bases: TGTGCCAGCAGCCGCCTAGCGAATACACGGGAGCAGTACTTC. Encoded protein: CASSRLANTREQYF.

The genes are TRBV5-1 and TRBJ2-5, with 9 nucleotides matching TRBD1. Trimming cost V 4 bases and J 5 bases; bases outside gene matches: 6. Germline V gene data show CDR1 as SGHRS and CDR2 as YFSETQ. There are 14 residues in the CDR3. This chain's CDR3 is CASSPGTGRETQYF. CDR3 sequence (DNA): TGCGCCAGCAGCCCGGGGACAGGGAGGGAGACCCAGTACTTC.

The chain couples TRBV10-2 to TRBJ2-7; no clear D. V lost 6 bases and J lost 4, with 10 bases in between. The CDR3 is made up of 12 amino acids. Germline V gene data show CDR1 as WSHSY and CDR2 as SAAADI. The CDR3 protein is CASSGSVYEQYF. CDR3 nucleotide sequence: TGCGCCAGCAGCGGTTCGGTGTACGAGCAGTACTTC.

In this sample, this clone turned up once. The chain employs TRBV6-6 and TRBJ2-7, with D possibly TRBD2 on 6 matching bases. V lost 7 bases and J lost 6, with 19 bases in between. Germline-derived CDR1 and CDR2 are MNHNY and SVGAGI (reference sequence). This CDR3 has 14 residues. This chain's CDR3 is CASNFGGEAVEQYF. The DNA for the CDR3 is TGTGCCAGCAACTTTGGTGGGGAGGCTGTCGAGCAGTACTTC.

The chain joins TRBV11-3 to TRBJ2-5, with TRBD2 identical over 13 bases. J gave up 5 bases and V 5 bases, and 8 bases lay outside the gene matches. CDR1 and CDR2 from the germline V gene are SGHNT and YENEEA. This CDR3 has 16 amino acids. CDR3 loop: CASSLTGLAGFETQYF. DNA of the CDR3: TGTGCCAGCAGCCTAACGGGACTAGCGGGGTTTGAGACCCAGTACTTC.

The CDR3 nucleotides read TGTGCCAGCAGCTTGTTTCTAGCGGATTACTCCTACAATGAGCAGTTCTTC. As protein: CASSLFLADYSYNEQFF. The gene calls are TRBV5-8 and TRBJ2-1; TRBD2 aligns across 7 bases. V shed 1 base, J shed 0 bases, and the junction held 7 bases outside the gene matches. Germline-derived CDR1 and CDR2 are SGHTS and YDEGEE. The CDR3 is made up of 17 amino acids.